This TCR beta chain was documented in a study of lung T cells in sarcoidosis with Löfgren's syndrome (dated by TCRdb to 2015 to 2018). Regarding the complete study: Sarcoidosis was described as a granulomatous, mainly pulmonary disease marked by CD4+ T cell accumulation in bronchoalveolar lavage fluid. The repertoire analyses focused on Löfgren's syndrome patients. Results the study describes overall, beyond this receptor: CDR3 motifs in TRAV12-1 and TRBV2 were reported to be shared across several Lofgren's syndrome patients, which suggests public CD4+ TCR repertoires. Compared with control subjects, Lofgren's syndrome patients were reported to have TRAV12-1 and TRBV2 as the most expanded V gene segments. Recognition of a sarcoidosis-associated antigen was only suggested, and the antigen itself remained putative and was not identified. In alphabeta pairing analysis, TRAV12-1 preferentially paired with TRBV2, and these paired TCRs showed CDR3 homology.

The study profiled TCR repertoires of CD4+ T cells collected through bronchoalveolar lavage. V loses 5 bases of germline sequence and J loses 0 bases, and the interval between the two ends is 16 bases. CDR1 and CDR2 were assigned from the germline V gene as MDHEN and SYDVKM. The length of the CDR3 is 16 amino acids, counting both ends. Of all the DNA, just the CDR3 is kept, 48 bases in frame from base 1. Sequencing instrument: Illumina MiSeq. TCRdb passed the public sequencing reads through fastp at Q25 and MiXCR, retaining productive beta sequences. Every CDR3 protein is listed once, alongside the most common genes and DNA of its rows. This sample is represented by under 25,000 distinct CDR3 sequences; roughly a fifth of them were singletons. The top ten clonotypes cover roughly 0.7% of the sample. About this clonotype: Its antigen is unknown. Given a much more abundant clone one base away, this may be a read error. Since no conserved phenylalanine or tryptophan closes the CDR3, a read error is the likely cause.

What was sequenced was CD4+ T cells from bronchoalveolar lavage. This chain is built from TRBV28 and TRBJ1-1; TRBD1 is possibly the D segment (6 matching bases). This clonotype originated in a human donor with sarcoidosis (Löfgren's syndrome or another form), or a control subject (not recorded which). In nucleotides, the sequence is TGTGCCAGCAGTAACCTCAGGGGAGGCTTGAACACTGAAGCTTTCCTT. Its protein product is CASSNLRGGLNTEAFL.